The 2 T cell receptor beta chains below were found in one sample sequenced in a study of blood T cell repertoires in COVID-19. TCRdb's table, derived via immunoSEQ multiplex PCR, lists solely in-frame clones and lacks some. The data show about 170,000 clones, more than 65% seen once. Material for sequencing was peripheral blood. Receptors were obtained from a woman older than 75 with active or convalescent COVID-19.

This chain connects TRBV19 to TRBJ1-1, with a weak D call TRBD1 (5 bases). The germline CDR1 and CDR2 sequences are LNHDA and SQIVND (reference sequence). There are 14 residues in the CDR3. The V end lost 5 bases, the J end lost 6 bases, and 16 bases lay between the germline ends. This chain's CDR3 is CASSSDSFISEAFF. For the CDR3, the DNA is TGTGCCAGTAGTTCAGACAGTTTCATATCTGAAGCTTTCTTT.

The chain links TRBV7-9 to TRBJ1-1, with D uncertain. Germline V gene lookup returns CDR1 SEHNR and CDR2 FQNEAQ (reference sequence). V lost 6 bases to trimming and J lost 1 base, with 9 bases between them. This CDR3 is built from 13 residues. As DNA, the CDR3 is TGTGCCAGCAGGAAACTTGAGAACACTGAAGCTTTCTTT. Its translation is CASRKLENTEAFF.